The present TCR beta chain was sequenced within a study of blood T cell repertoires in COVID-19 (dated by TCRdb to 2020 to 2022). About the investigation overall: The collaborator samples originated in the United States, Italy and Spain and spanned the acute and convalescent phases of COVID-19. A de-identified subject ID, COVID-19 status, age in years and sex were almost always included in the sample metadata. Deeply sampled blood TCRbeta repertoires from subjects exposed to, actively infected with, or recovered from COVID-19 were included in the dataset. Where available, HLA class I and class II types were taken from metadata supplied by the sample provider and were not determined by assay-based typing. Samples came from the ongoing ImmuneRACE study (first 160 participants) plus 1,254 subjects from 6 global collaborators. A freely available public database, intended as a resource for researchers studying the immune response to SARS-CoV-2, is where the repertoires were released. The material from the prospective study consisted of cDNA or gDNA derived from T cells, B-cell-depleted T cells, or PBMCs.

TCRbeta CDR3 regions were amplified from genomic DNA by means of the immunoSEQ Assay, a bias-controlled multiplex PCR. Per the original workflow: The number of nucleated cells in each sample was estimated from the amplification of reference gene primers within the assay. Sequence reads were collapsed and filtered to measure the absolute abundance of every unique TCRbeta CDR3 rearrangement. For each sample, productive Simpson clonality was calculated as the square root of Simpson's diversity index over productive rearrangements. In its TCRdb copy, this immuneACCESS table keeps in-frame sequences only and misses some clones. Where compared with another copy, unresolved V genes explain less than half of these, and the others have no known cause. The V and J calls and clone size come from that table; D and trimming were worked out from the DNA. This sample comprises 200,000 or so clones, 86% of them detected only once. About 4% of the sample is in the top ten clones.

As for this clone: Its antigen is still unknown. Within one base of it there is no much larger clone, and no base qualities were kept.

CDR3 length: 12 amino acids, cysteine to phenylalanine. Of all the DNA, just the CDR3 is kept, 36 bases in frame from base 1. V and J lose 3 bases and 5 bases, and a span of 4 bases separates them. Based on the germline V gene, the CDR1 and CDR2 sequences are MGHDK and SYGVNS. In the prospective study, participants were 18 to 89 years old, resided in approximately 25 geographic areas of the United States, and were enrolled through a virtual design. In the prospective study, participants were assigned to cohorts based on the clinical history participants reported in a screening survey and a study questionnaire. In the prospective study, mobile phlebotomists collected whole blood, serum and a nasopharyngeal or oropharyngeal swab from each participant. Additional blood draws and questionnaires over an approximately 2-month period could optionally be provided by prospective study participants. Blood samples from the prospective study were shipped frozen or at room temperature prior to DNA extraction.

Findings and caveats that apply to the study as a whole: The amount of clinical and demographic metadata varied by source and participant and was provided uncurated.

The chain is made from TRBV25-1 and TRBJ2-2; the D gene assignment is ambiguous. This receptor was obtained from a woman aged 40 to 50 with acute COVID-19. The sequenced sample was PBMCs or T cells enriched from blood (not recorded which). CDR3 sequence: CASSERTGELFF. At the DNA level, the sequence is TGTGCCAGCAGTGAGCGGACCGGGGAGCTGTTTTTT. Full variable domain (CDR3 extended with the reference TRBV25-1 and TRBJ2-2 proteins): EADIYQTPRYLVIGTGKKITLECSQTMGHDKMYWYQQDPGMELHLIHYSYGVNSTEKGDLSSESTVSRIRTEHFPLTLESARPSHTSQYLCASSERTGELFFGEGSRLTVL.